Listed below are T cell receptor beta chains from one sample, sequenced in a study of blood T cells in healthy people across ages. TCRdb processed the 5' RACE reads anew with MiXCR; each CDR3 protein has one entry. The sample records approximately 1,000,000 distinct CDR3 sequences, 45% being singletons. The sequenced material came from blood. These receptors came from a woman aged 55 to 70 in good health. Each CDR3 is given with its conserved first and last residue. The order of the fields is V gene, J gene, CDR3 length, clone size, D gene, CDR3 protein, CDR3 DNA. The D gene is left open where the match is weak. Size is stated for part of the rows, as once, few or many counts, or as a class when the clone is expanded.

TRBV21-1	TRBJ2-4	20	-	-	CASSRAGTPADLLAKNIQYF	TGTGCCAGCAGCAGGGCCGGGACACCAGCCGATTTATTAGCCAAAAACATTCAGTACTTC
TRBV12-3/TRBV12-4	TRBJ2-5	14	-	TRBD1	CASRPDRGRETQYF	TGTGCCAGCAGGCCGGACAGGGGGCGAGAGACCCAGTACTTC
TRBV2	TRBJ1-2	16	-	TRBD1	CASSGPGQGAGYGYTF	TGTGCCAGCAGCGGGCCGGGACAGGGGGCCGGCTATGGCTACACCTTC
TRBV27	TRBJ2-5	15	-	TRBD1	CASSFHRTGQETQYF	TGTGCCAGCAGTTTCCACAGGACAGGTCAAGAGACCCAGTACTTC
TRBV27	TRBJ2-1	14	-	-	CASSSGATYNEQFF	TGTGCCAGCAGTTCAGGGGCCACCTACAATGAGCAGTTCTTC
TRBV2	TRBJ1-5	15	-	TRBD1	CATLDPGQGDRPQHF	TGTGCCACCTTAGATCCGGGACAGGGGGATCGGCCCCAGCATTTT
TRBV7-9	TRBJ1-2	17	-	-	CASSLNSAGTGSYGYTF	TGTGCCAGCAGCTTAAATTCAGCCGGCACAGGAAGCTATGGCTACACCTTC
TRBV29-1	TRBJ2-3	17	few	TRBD2	CSASGLAGGGSTDTQYF	TGCAGCGCTTCGGGGCTAGCGGGAGGCGGGAGCACAGATACGCAGTATTTT
TRBV13	TRBJ1-1	15	-	TRBD1	CASSWGTGSNTEAFF	TGTGCCAGCAGCTGGGGGACAGGATCGAACACTGAAGCTTTCTTT
TRBV20-1	TRBJ2-7	14	few	TRBD2	CSAVAGVYNWEQYF	TGCAGTGCTGTAGCGGGAGTATATAATTGGGAGCAGTACTTC
TRBV12-3/TRBV12-4	TRBJ2-1	16	-	-	CASSPTSIGPYNEQFF	TGTGCCAGCAGTCCAACCTCAATTGGTCCCTACAATGAGCAGTTCTTC
TRBV2	TRBJ2-7	12	-	-	CARRQGFYEQYF	TGTGCCAGAAGGCAGGGGTTCTACGAGCAGTACTTC
TRBV29-1	TRBJ1-1	13	-	-	CSAFRKRATEAFF	TGCAGCGCCTTTCGCAAGCGGGCCACTGAAGCTTTCTTT
TRBV29-1	TRBJ2-1	12	-	-	CSVGGPGETQFF	TGCAGCGTTGGGGGGCCAGGGGAGACCCAGTTCTTC
TRBV27	TRBJ2-3	17	few	-	CASSLSGVLGSADTQYF	TGTGCCAGCAGTTTATCCGGCGTTCTGGGATCTGCGGATACGCAGTATTTT
TRBV9	TRBJ2-1	15	-	TRBD2	CASSVEVSGSFRQFF	TGTGCCAGCAGCGTAGAGGTTAGCGGGAGCTTTCGGCAGTTCTTC
TRBV27	TRBJ2-3	11	-	-	CASGFTDTQYF	TGTGCCAGCGGTTTCACAGATACGCAGTATTTT
TRBV13	TRBJ2-5	18	few	TRBD1	CASSFGTDYAIRPETQYF	TGTGCCAGCAGCTTTGGGACAGATTACGCAATTAGGCCGGAGACCCAGTACTTC
TRBV7-2	TRBJ1-6	14	-	-	CASSFSGGGSPLHF	TGTGCCAGCAGCTTCTCAGGCGGCGGTTCACCCCTCCACTTT
TRBV15	TRBJ1-2	16	few	TRBD1	CATSRHPRQGANGYTF	TGTGCCACCAGCAGACACCCGCGACAGGGGGCAAATGGCTACACCTTC
TRBV6-2/TRBV6-3	TRBJ1-2	11	-	-	CASSYLGRYTF	TGTGCCAGCAGTTACCTAGGACGCTACACCTTC
TRBV3-1	TRBJ2-1	14	-	-	CASSHLDSQETQFF	TGTGCCAGCAGCCATCTAGACAGCCAAGAGACCCAGTTCTTC
TRBV20-1	TRBJ2-3	15	-	TRBD1	CSAGSGTGRTDTQYF	TGCAGTGCTGGATCCGGGACAGGGAGGACAGATACGCAGTATTTT
TRBV9	TRBJ2-5	15	-	TRBD1	CASSVDGTGGETQYF	TGTGCCAGCAGCGTAGATGGGACAGGGGGGGAGACCCAGTACTTC
TRBV20-1	TRBJ1-1	12	-	TRBD1	CSARDRGKYAFF	TGCAGTGCGCGGGACAGGGGAAAATATGCTTTCTTT
TRBV28	TRBJ2-4	15	-	-	CASSSSGGRGGIQYF	TGTGCCAGCTCCTCCTCTGGGGGCAGGGGTGGCATTCAGTACTTC
TRBV20-1	TRBJ2-1	13	few	-	CSAPGAIDNEQFF	TGCAGTGCCCCAGGGGCAATCGACAATGAGCAGTTCTTC
TRBV6-2/TRBV6-3	TRBJ2-4	15	-	TRBD2	CAGRMPGLAGVEQYF	TGTGCCGGCAGAATGCCGGGACTAGCGGGAGTTGAGCAGTACTTC
TRBV29-1	TRBJ2-1	11	-	-	CSKYRDNEQFF	TGCAGCAAGTACAGGGACAATGAGCAGTTCTTC
TRBV13	TRBJ2-5	13	-	-	CASSGAGVETQYF	TGTGCCAGCTCCGGGGCAGGGGTAGAGACCCAGTACTTC
TRBV15	TRBJ2-7	13	-	-	CATSRLGEDEQYF	TGTGCCACCAGCAGATTAGGGGAGGACGAGCAGTACTTC
TRBV14	TRBJ2-1	15	few	-	CASSQDSDMYNEQFF	TGTGCCAGCAGCCAAGATAGTGACATGTACAATGAGCAGTTCTTC
TRBV5-1	TRBJ2-4	15	few	TRBD2	CASSSSGGPRNIQYF	TGCGCCAGCAGCTCCTCGGGAGGGCCGAGGAACATTCAGTACTTC
TRBV9	TRBJ2-5	15	-	-	CASSVSPGSKETQYF	TGTGCCAGCAGCGTATCACCGGGCAGTAAAGAGACCCAGTACTTC
TRBV29-1	TRBJ2-1	16	-	-	CSVVGARTLAGWEQFF	TGCAGCGTCGTTGGGGCCCGGACTCTTGCGGGCTGGGAGCAGTTCTTC
TRBV5-1	TRBJ2-7	14	-	TRBD1	CASSLVGQPDEQYF	TGCGCCAGCAGCTTGGTGGGACAGCCTGACGAGCAGTACTTC
TRBV6-1	TRBJ1-2	13	-	-	CASSTLDSLGYTF	TGTGCCAGCAGCACTCTGGACAGCCTCGGCTACACCTTC
TRBV20-1	TRBJ2-7	12	many	TRBD2	CSAERDSYEQYF	TGCAGTGCCGAGCGGGACTCCTACGAGCAGTACTTC
TRBV27	TRBJ2-7	16	-	-	CASSPTGHGWDLEQYF	TGTGCCAGCAGCCCTACCGGACACGGGTGGGACCTCGAGCAGTACTTC
TRBV14	TRBJ2-2	13	-	-	CASSQDRAGELFF	TGTGCCAGCAGCCAAGACCGGGCCGGGGAGCTGTTTTTT
TRBV9	TRBJ2-3	15	few	-	CASSVEGTATDTQYF	TGTGCCAGCAGCGTAGAGGGAACAGCCACAGATACGCAGTATTTT